The 6 T cell receptor beta chains in this list originate from one sample, sequenced in a study of cytomegalovirus exposure and HLA in healthy donors. PCR primers comprised 60 Vbeta and 13 Jbeta primers. Profiling relied on immunoSEQ multiplex PCR, and the TCRdb table lists in-frame clones only, not all of them. The data hold under 110,000 clones, with approximately 80% observed a single time. Input material: PBMCs. These receptors all stem from a man in his sixties in good health and CMV-seronegative.

The chain carries TRBV19 and TRBJ1-3; D uncertain. Germline CDR1 is LNHDA and CDR2 is SQIVND (reference sequence). Trimming left V 5 bases short and J 0 bases short, with 14 bases between. CDR3 size: 16 residues. CDR3 in DNA: TGTGCCAGTAGTTTTCCTCACGCGCCCTCTGGAAACACCATATATTTT. This translates into CASSFPHAPSGNTIYF.

This rearrangement joins TRBV19 to TRBJ2-7; 8 nucleotides agree with TRBD1. V shed 6 bases and J 5 bases; nucleotides not matched to a gene: 15. The germline gives CDR1 LNHDA, CDR2 SQIVND (reference sequence). The CDR3 is 16 residues long. The CDR3 loop reads CASRTTGQGILHEQYF. CDR3 nucleotides: TGTGCCAGTAGGACCACAGGACAGGGCATTCTCCACGAGCAGTACTTC.

The rearrangement joins TRBV7-3 to TRBJ2-1; 10 bases map to TRBD1. The germline gives CDR1 SGHTA, CDR2 FQGTGA. Trimming cost V 8 bases and J 6 bases; bases outside gene matches: 10. The CDR3 is 15 amino acids. The CDR3 DNA reads as TGTGCCAGCGCAGCCCGGGACAGGGGACCCAATGAGCAGTTCTTC. Translating gives CASAARDRGPNEQFF.

This clone was seen more than once but under ten times. The gene calls are TRBV2 and TRBJ2-2; a weak D match, TRBD1 (5 bases). Germline V lookup: CDR1 SNHLY, CDR2 FYNNEI. The V end lost 6 bases, the J end lost 8 bases, and 13 bases lay between the germline ends. CDR3 length: 13 residues. The CDR3 sequence is CASRDTFRGELFF. CDR3 DNA: TGTGCCAGCAGGGACACCTTCAGAGGGGAGCTGTTTTTT.

V and J are TRBV11-2 and TRBJ1-2, with D hard to call. Germline CDR1 and CDR2: SGHAT and FQNNGV. Trimming shortened V by 0 bases and J by 4 bases, and 6 bases separated the two germline ends. This CDR3 has 13 amino acids. For the CDR3, the DNA is TGTGCCAGCAGCTTAGATCGAGTCTATGGCTACACCTTC. Its protein is CASSLDRVYGYTF.

In regard to this clone: A much larger clone differs by one base, so this may be a read error. The CDR3 region has the DNA TGTGCCCGGAGTGGGCAGGGGGAGGACACCGGGGAGCTGTTTTTT. Translation gives CARSGQGEDTGELFF. The chain recombines TRBV30 with TRBJ2-2, with D tentatively TRBD1 (7 bases). There are 15 residues in the CDR3. CDR1 and CDR2 (germline): GTSNPN, SVGIG (reference sequence).